This T cell receptor (beta chain) was identified in a study of chemoradiotherapy in HPV16-positive cancers. Study details: Functional T-cell assays on a couple of HPV16-positive patients' cells defined candidate HPV-specific clones and common TCR motifs. General study findings and limits: Non-HPV-specific T cells did not expand in tumors during treatment, whereas candidate HPV-specific clones and E7-related motifs did.

The CDR3 consists of 18 residues. CDR1 is SGDLS, CDR2 YYNGEE, per germline. Losses at the gene ends were 0 bases for V and 8 bases for J; bases not matched to a gene: 15. On this clone: Its antigen is not known.

Repertoires were sampled repeatedly during chemoradiotherapy. The protocol was immunoSEQ multiplex PCR, while the TCRdb copy is restricted to in-frame clones and leaves out a portion. The sample carries 15,000 to 20,000 clones, 90% to 95% recorded once. The sequence was collected from a human donor with HPV-associated anogenital cancer. The chain has TRBV9 and TRBJ2-1, with 9 bases aligning to TRBD1. The material was blood, obtained from a patient who underwent chemoradiotherapy. The CDR3 sequence: CASSVDSRDRAGYHEQFF. The DNA for the CDR3 is TGTGCCAGCAGCGTAGATTCGCGGGACAGGGCGGGCTATCATGAGCAGTTCTTC.